The next 14 T cell receptor beta chains were all read from a single sample in a study of blood T cells in healthy people across ages (dated by TCRdb to between 2014 and 2017). The receptor library was made with 5' RACE. The data were produced on an Illumina HiSeq 2500. A second PCR of roughly 7 to 11 cycles was performed with a sample-barcoded 5' primer and a J-beta primer mix. TCRdb itself trimmed the public reads at Q25 with fastp, ran MiXCR and retained productive beta chains. When rows share a CDR3 protein, they turn into one entry using the most common DNA and genes. The sample records more than 800,000 distinct CDR3 sequences, around 45% of which are singletons. Clones ranked in the top ten supply approximately 17% of the sample. Material: blood. The receptors shown here come from a woman aged 60-75 years in good health.

This clonotype has more than one count but fewer than ten. Here the CDR3 DNA reads TGTGCCAGCAGTACCGGCAGGGGGCCCCGCTCCTACGAGCAGTACTTC. Residues: CASSTGRGPRSYEQYF. The chain links TRBV27 to TRBJ2-7; 8 bases agree with TRBD1. CDR3 length: 16 residues. Germline trimming cut 5 bases from V and 0 bases from J; bases unmatched to any gene: 9. Germline loops: CDR1 MNHEY, CDR2 SMNVEV (reference sequence).

The gene calls are TRBV12-3 or TRBV12-4 and TRBJ2-3; 11 bases are a match to TRBD2. With 7 bases clipped from V and 8 bases from J, the junction kept 11 bases outside the gene matches. The CDR3 extends over 15 amino acids. The CDR3 sequence: CASMFSGRARRTQYF. The CDR3 DNA reads as TGTGCCAGCATGTTTAGCGGGAGGGCTCGTCGTACGCAGTATTTT.

This clonotype has more than one count but fewer than ten. The rearrangement links TRBV5-6 to TRBJ2-5, with D perhaps matching TRBD2 (6 bases). This CDR3 region has 14 residues. Trimming removed 5 bases at V and 0 bases at J, with 11 bases between. From germline, CDR1 is SGHDT and CDR2 YYEEEE. CDR3 DNA: TGTGCCAGCAGTTCTCTAGCGAACCAAGAGACCCAGTACTTC. Translated: CASSSLANQETQYF.

The rearrangement links TRBV27 to TRBJ2-1; TRBD2 aligns across 9 bases. CDR1 and CDR2 from the germline V gene are MNHEY and SMNVEV (reference sequence). This CDR3 is 15 amino acids long. Unmatched junction bases numbered 5, after V lost 4 bases and J lost 4 bases. CDR3 sequence (DNA): TGTGCCAGCAGTTCCCTAGCGGGAATTTACAATGAGCAGTTCTTC. This gives the protein CASSSLAGIYNEQFF.

The chain employs TRBV29-1 and TRBJ2-7; 10 nucleotides agree with TRBD2. The CDR3 is 14 amino acids. Germline V gives CDR1 SQVTM, CDR2 ANQGSEA. V was pared by 3 bases and J by 7 bases, with 9 bases of the junction left unmatched. The CDR3 protein is CSVESGRALDEQYF. DNA of the CDR3: TGCAGCGTTGAGAGCGGGAGGGCCCTCGATGAGCAGTACTTC.

In this sample, this clonotype turned up a few times. CDR3 DNA: TGTGCCAGCAGTTTCTCGGGGCAAGGCCCCTACGAGCAGTACTTC. Translation gives CASSFSGQGPYEQYF. The V gene is TRBV27, the J gene TRBJ2-7; D possibly uses TRBD1 or TRBD2 (5 bases each). V was pared by 3 bases and J by 2 bases, with 14 bases between. This CDR3 has 15 residues. The germline gives CDR1 MNHEY, CDR2 SMNVEV (reference sequence).

This clonotype was seen only a few times. The chain joins TRBV20-1 to TRBJ2-7, with a tentative D call TRBD2 (6 bases). The CDR3 extends over 14 amino acids. V shed 3 bases and J shed 6 bases, with 18 bases lying between them. The germline CDR1 and CDR2 sequences are DFQATT and SNEGSKA (reference sequence). The CDR3: CSASSGATGSEQYF. The DNA of the CDR3 is TGCAGTGCTAGTAGCGGTGCTACCGGATCCGAGCAGTACTTC.

This clonotype was picked up a small number of times. The V call is TRBV7-2, the J call TRBJ2-7; no firm D call. This CDR3 has 16 residues. V shed 0 bases and J shed 0 bases, with 12 bases lying between them. The V gene's germline CDR1 is SGHTA and CDR2 FQGNSA. DNA of the CDR3: TGTGCCAGCAGCTTAGCGCTGGGGTACGTCTCCTACGAGCAGTACTTC. Translation gives CASSLALGYVSYEQYF. The variable domain in full, completed from reference TRBV7-2 and TRBJ2-7, reads GAGVSQSPSNKVTEKGKDVELRCDPISGHTALYWYRQSLGQGLEFLIYFQGNSAPDKSGLPSDRFSAERTGGSVSTLTIQRTQQEDSAVYLCASSLALGYVSYEQYFGPGTRLTVT.

This rearrangement joins TRBV25-1 to TRBJ1-3; D is ambiguous. CDR1 is MGHDK, CDR2 SYGVNS, per germline. This CDR3 spans 14 amino acids. The V and J ends lost 7 bases and 0 bases respectively, with 10 bases between them. CDR3 coding DNA: TGTGCCAGCACAACGGGTGTCTCTGGAAACACCATATATTTT. Translating gives CASTTGVSGNTIYF.

Remarks on this clonotype: Germline and junction disagree at one end, which may indicate a read error. V is TRBV11-3 and J is TRBJ2-1; D gene uncertain. The CDR3 is 13 residues long. Germline CDR1 and CDR2: SGHNT and YENEEA. The CDR3 coding sequence is TGTGTCAGCAGCCACCGGGTCTTCGATGAGCAGTTCTTC. Protein product: CVSSHRVFDEQFF. The complete variable domain, with remaining parts taken from reference TRBV11-3 and TRBJ2-1, reads EAGVVQSPRYKIIEKKQPVAFWCNPISGHNTLYWYLQNLGQGPELLIRYENEEAVDDSQLPKDRFSAERLKGVDSTLKIQPAELGDSAVYLCVSSHRVFDEQFFGPGTRLTVL.

The chain has TRBV20-1 and TRBJ2-7; 9 bases map to TRBD2. This CDR3 comprises 17 residues. Trimming took 3 bases from V and 3 from J; bases not matched to a gene: 15. The germline V gene has CDR1 DFQATT and CDR2 SNEGSKA (reference sequence). CDR3 residues: CSASRLAGTKPFYEQYF. Here the CDR3 DNA reads TGCAGTGCTAGTAGGCTAGCGGGAACCAAGCCTTTCTACGAGCAGTACTTC.

The genes are TRBV9 and TRBJ2-1; D remains ambiguous. Germline assignment: CDR1 SGDLS and CDR2 YYNGEE. Between the trimmed V and J ends, which lost 0 bases and 9 bases, there was a span of 16 bases. The CDR3 spans 15 residues. CDR3 DNA sequence: TGTGCCAGCAGCGTAGAAGGGCTAGGATTCAGTGAGCAGTTCTTC. Protein: CASSVEGLGFSEQFF.

This clonotype appeared a few times. The chain employs TRBV27 and TRBJ2-7, with a tentative D call TRBD2 (6 bases). The CDR3 consists of 14 residues. The V gene's germline CDR1 is MNHEY and CDR2 SMNVEV (reference sequence). The V end was cut by 4 bases, the J end by 2 bases, with 12 bases between. CDR3 bases: TGTGCCAGCAGTTCCTTGGGACTCCCCTACGAGCAGTACTTC. It encodes CASSSLGLPYEQYF.

CDR3 nucleotides: TGCGCCAGCAGTGAGTCGGCGTCTAGCGGGATGAGTACGGATGAGCAGTTCTTC. Its translation: CASSESASSGMSTDEQFF. The chain couples TRBV10-2 to TRBJ2-1; 9 bases line up with TRBD2. Germline V CDR1 and CDR2: WSHSY, SAAADI. The trim removed 0 bases at V and 8 bases at J, leaving 14 bases unmatched. The CDR3 totals 18 residues.